This T cell receptor (beta chain) originates from a study of T cells in Graves' hyperthyroidism and ophthalmopathy. Study-wide findings and caveats: The blood repertoire included most of the expanded thyroid clonotypes above 0.001.

Trimming shortened V by 3 bases and J by 0 bases, and 15 bases separated the two germline ends. The CDR3 runs 16 residues. In germline, CDR1 is MGHRA, CDR2 YSYEKL. There were TCR beta CDR3 regions amplified from RNA transcripts. Initially, a first-round RT-PCR of the TCR CDR3 employed the HTBI primer set. TCRdb reanalysed the multiplex PCR reads using MiXCR and keeps one entry per CDR3 protein. The sample contains roughly 750,000 distinct CDR3 sequences, around 17% of which appear only once. Orbital computed tomography, thyroid ultrasound, serum thyroxine and TRAb, and clinical symptoms together informed the diagnoses. This clonotype was counted between two and nine times. What it binds is unknown.

This chain connects TRBV4-1 to TRBJ2-7; D call uncertain. Sequencing was performed on blood. The TCR sequence derives from a man aged 18 to 35 with Graves' hyperthyroidism. CDR3 sequence reads: CASSQPGRPSSYEQYF. The CDR3 DNA reads TGCGCCAGCAGCCAGCCAGGACGGCCGAGCTCCTACGAGCAGTACTTC.